This passage covers 25 T cell receptor beta chains from one sample sequenced in a study of Graves' ophthalmopathy and Graves' hyperthyroidism. RNA transcripts served as template for amplifying TCR beta CDR3 sequences. In the first round, RT-PCR was carried out with HTBI primers, and a multiplex PCR formed the second round. Via MiXCR, TCRdb re-called the multiplex PCR reads, giving one row per CDR3 protein. The sample shows about 740,000 distinct CDR3 sequences, roughly two fifths of them seen only once. The sample taken for sequencing was peripheral blood. Receptors were obtained from an adult man with Graves' ophthalmopathy.

At least ten counts were recorded for this clonotype. The J gene is TRBJ1-3, the V gene TRBV6-6; possibly TRBD1 for D (6 bases). Trimming removed 3 bases at V and 1 base at J, with 13 bases between. CDR1 and CDR2 from the germline V gene are MNHNY and SVGAGI (reference sequence). CDR3 length: 16 amino acids. CDR3 residues: CASSYSAGESGNTIYF. CDR3 in DNA: TGTGCCAGCAGTTATTCGGCAGGGGAGTCTGGAAACACCATATATTTT.

A few counts support this clonotype. V usage is TRBV24-1 and J usage is TRBJ1-5; 7 bases are a match to TRBD1. The CDR3 sequence is 17 residues long. Germline assignment: CDR1 KGHDR and CDR2 SFDVKD. The J segment lost 0 bases and the V segment lost 4 bases, leaving 8 bases of the junction unmatched. CDR3 DNA: TGTGCCACCAGTGACCCAGGGACAGTAGTTAGCAATCAGCCCCAGCATTTT. Encoded protein: CATSDPGTVVSNQPQHF.

This clonotype was seen just once. At one end, the junction sequence differs from germline, possibly due to a read error. This chain uses TRBV10-3 with TRBJ2-5; 9 bases are shared with TRBD1. Germline loops: CDR1 ENHRY, CDR2 SYGVKD. The CDR3 totals 14 residues. The chain's CDR3 is CAFSESTGGETQYF. The DNA of the CDR3 is TGTGCCTTCAGTGAGTCGACAGGGGGGGAGACCCAGTACTTC.

This clonotype was observed a few times. CDR3 sequence reads: CASRPDGLAMETQYF. As DNA, the CDR3 is TGTGCCAGTAGGCCGGACGGTCTAGCTATGGAGACCCAGTACTTC. This rearrangement joins TRBV19 to TRBJ2-5; a possible D gene is TRBD2 (5 bases). The CDR3 length is 15 residues. Trimming removed 6 bases from V and 5 bases from J, with 19 bases in between. In germline, CDR1 is LNHDA, CDR2 SQIVND (reference sequence).

This clonotype was counted a few times. The chain is built from TRBV7-8 and TRBJ1-3; 8 nucleotides align to TRBD1. The CDR3 runs 16 residues. V lost 5 bases, J lost 8 bases, and 14 bases stayed unmatched. CDR1 and CDR2 from the germline V gene are SGHVS and FQNEAQ. The CDR3 region has the DNA TGTGCCAGCAGCCCGAGGACAGGGACAACGTGGGACACCATATATTTT. It translates to CASSPRTGTTWDTIYF.

The genes are TRBV11-2 and TRBJ2-7; 8 positions agree with TRBD2. The end of the DNA is better explained by TRBJ2-1, so the J call may be wrong. The CDR3 loop spans 13 amino acids. Looked up from germline, CDR1 is SGHAT and CDR2 is FQNNGV. The CDR3 sequence: CASSLTGTSEQFF. Written as DNA, the CDR3 is TGTGCCAGCAGCTTGACCGGGACTAGTGAGCAGTTCTTC.

This clonotype appeared a few times. V is TRBV25-1 and J is TRBJ2-7; D might be TRBD1 (5 bases). This CDR3 has 12 amino acids. The germline V and J ends were trimmed by 5 bases and 3 bases, with 8 bases remaining between them. CDR1 and CDR2 (germline): MGHDK, SYGVNS. The CDR3 protein is CASSWGYYEQYF. The CDR3 DNA follows: TGTGCCAGCAGTTGGGGCTACTACGAGCAGTACTTC.

As for this clonotype: With a much larger clone just one base away, this may be a read error. The rearrangement uses TRBV7-2 and TRBJ1-1, with D possibly TRBD1 on 6 matching bases. CDR3 length: 15 residues. Looked up from germline, CDR1 is SGHTA and CDR2 is FQGNSA. DNA of the CDR3: TGTGCCTGCAGCTTAGCCTTACAGGGACACACTGAAGCTTTCTTT. Protein: CACSLALQGHTEAFF.

V is TRBV7-9 and J is TRBJ2-2; 8 bases map to TRBD2. The CDR3 has 19 amino acids. J was trimmed by 4 bases and V by 5 bases; bases with no gene match: 18. In germline, CDR1 is SEHNR, CDR2 FQNEAQ (reference sequence). CDR3 residues: CASSQAGAKLALGTGELFF. The CDR3 DNA follows: TGTGCCAGCAGCCAAGCGGGGGCGAAACTAGCGCTCGGCACCGGGGAGCTGTTTTTT. Supplemented by reference TRBV7-9 and TRBJ2-2, the full variable domain reads DTGVSQNPRHKITKRGQNVTFRCDPISEHNRLYWYRQTLGQGPEFLTYFQNEAQLEKSRLLSDRFSAERPKGSFSTLEIQRTEQGDSAMYLCASSQAGAKLALGTGELFFGEGSRLTVL.

This clonotype was counted many times. The gene calls are TRBV19 and TRBJ2-5; D is ambiguous. The length of the CDR3 is 14 residues. Trimming took off 3 bases at V and 2 bases at J, with 10 bases between the two ends. The V gene's germline CDR1 is LNHDA and CDR2 SQIVND (reference sequence). Here the CDR3 reads CASSMAVSQETQYF. In DNA form, the CDR3 reads TGTGCCAGTAGTATGGCGGTTTCACAAGAGACCCAGTACTTC.

The rearrangement uses TRBV5-8 and TRBJ2-6; 12 nucleotides align to TRBD2. This CDR3 region has 16 residues. With V trimmed by 5 bases and J by 12 bases, 12 bases remained unmatched. The V gene's germline CDR1 is SGHTS and CDR2 YDEGEE. The CDR3 nucleotides read TGTGCCAGCAGGAAGACTAGCGGGGGTTTACGGAGCGTCCTGACTTTC. Encoded protein: CASRKTSGGLRSVLTF.

For this clonotype: One junction end disagrees with the germline gene, perhaps due to a read error. The rearrangement joins TRBV25-1 to TRBJ1-5; D is unclear. The CDR3 contains 14 residues. Germline V CDR1 and CDR2: MGHDK, SYGVNS. CDR3 nucleotide sequence: TGTGCCAGCAGTCCGCTTACGGAAAATCAGTCCCAGCATTTT. Protein product: CASSPLTENQSQHF.

Concerning this clonotype itself: Being one base from a much bigger clone, this may be a read error. This chain joins TRBV9 and TRBJ2-5; a possible D gene is TRBD2 (6 bases). The CDR3 covers 15 residues. Germline values: CDR1 SGDLS, CDR2 YYNGEE. CDR3 bases: TGTGCCAGCAGCGTAGGATGGTTCTCGGGAGAGACCCAGTGCTTC. Its translation is CASSVGWFSGETQCF.

This clonotype was seen ten or more times. This chain connects TRBV2 to TRBJ2-5, with TRBD2 matching 7 bases. Germline trimming cut 5 bases from V and 5 bases from J; bases unmatched to any gene: 14. The CDR3 contains 16 residues. Germline V gene lookup returns CDR1 SNHLY and CDR2 FYNNEI. CDR3 region: CASSTLGGIAGETQYF. CDR3 sequence (DNA): TGTGCCAGCAGTACCCTCGGGGGGATCGCGGGGGAGACCCAGTACTTC.

This clonotype appeared many times. The gene calls are TRBV7-9 and TRBJ2-5; D may be TRBD1 (5 bases). Trimming took 7 bases from V and 2 from J, leaving 14 bases between them. The CDR3 loop spans 14 amino acids. Germline V gene lookup returns CDR1 SEHNR and CDR2 FQNEAQ (reference sequence). This chain's CDR3 is CASTRSGAQETQYF. The CDR3 DNA reads TGTGCCAGCACCCGGAGTGGGGCTCAAGAGACCCAGTACTTC.

Remarks on this clonotype: A much larger clone differs from this one at a single base, so this may be a read error. J is TRBJ2-5 and V is TRBV7-2; D is perhaps TRBD1 (6 bases). Germline CDR1 and CDR2: SGHTA and FQGNSA. This CDR3 is built from 17 residues. The CDR3 DNA is TGTGCCAGCAGCTCAAAACCAGGGTCCATCAGGGGAGAGATCCAGTACTTC. Its translation: CASSSKPGSIRGEIQYF.

This clonotype turned up a few times. The chain links TRBV6-6 to TRBJ2-7, with 9 bases that match TRBD1. J lost 2 bases, V lost 2 bases, and 4 bases had no gene match. Germline CDR1 MNHNY, CDR2 SVGAGI (reference sequence). The CDR3 has 15 amino acids. DNA for the CDR3: TGTGCCAGCAGTTACGAGGGGACAGGGACCTACGAGCAGTACTTC. It encodes CASSYEGTGTYEQYF.

In this sample, this clonotype turned up many times. This rearrangement joins TRBV29-1 to TRBJ2-7; D not resolved. There are 14 residues in the CDR3. In germline, CDR1 is SQVTM, CDR2 ANQGSEA. V lost 1 base to trimming and J lost 3 bases, with 13 bases between them. The CDR3 is CSVEVEQSGYEQYF. The CDR3 DNA reads as TGCAGCGTTGAAGTTGAACAATCCGGCTACGAGCAGTACTTC.

This clonotype was detected a few times. The rearrangement links TRBV11-2 to TRBJ1-3; D is uncertain. From germline, CDR1 is SGHAT and CDR2 FQNNGV. The length of the CDR3 is 15 residues. Trimming pared 5 bases from V and 0 bases from J, leaving 11 bases between. CDR3 amino acids: CASSPVASSGNTIYF. As DNA, the CDR3 is TGTGCCAGCAGCCCTGTGGCGAGCTCTGGAAACACCATATATTTT. Based on the CDR3 plus reference TRBV11-2 and TRBJ1-3, the full variable domain is EAGVAQSPRYKIIEKRQSVAFWCNPISGHATLYWYQQILGQGPKLLIQFQNNGVVDDSQLPKDRFSAERLKGVDSTLKIQPAKLEDSAVYLCASSPVASSGNTIYFGEGSWLTVV.

As concerns this clonotype: An end of the junction does not agree with germline; a read error may underlie this. The J gene is TRBJ1-6, the V gene TRBV9; 8 positions agree with TRBD1. There are 16 residues in the CDR3. Germline CDR1 reads SGDLS; CDR2 reads YYNGEE. DNA of the CDR3: TGCGCCAGCAGCGCAACCGGGACAGGAAATAATTCACCCCTCCACTTT. Translated: CASSATGTGNNSPLHF.

This clonotype was observed a few times. This chain joins TRBV19 and TRBJ2-7, with 7 nucleotides matching TRBD2. Trimming cost V 6 bases and J 0 bases; bases outside gene matches: 5. The CDR3 length is 14 residues. Germline V gene data show CDR1 as LNHDA and CDR2 as SQIVND (reference sequence). The CDR3 is CASSPSGFSYEQYF. In nucleotides, the CDR3 is TGTGCCAGTAGCCCTAGCGGCTTCTCCTACGAGCAGTACTTC.

CDR3 amino acids: CASSLEAVPYEQYF. In DNA, the CDR3 is TGTGCCAGCAGCTTGGAGGCGGTTCCCTACGAGCAGTACTTC. The rearrangement uses TRBV7-9 and TRBJ2-7; D perhaps matches TRBD2 (5 bases). Germline CDR1 and CDR2: SEHNR and FQNEAQ (reference sequence). CDR3 length: 14 residues. Between the trimmed V and J ends, which lost 3 bases and 2 bases, there was a span of 11 bases.

This clonotype was counted many times. The chain carries TRBV7-2 and TRBJ2-5; tentatively, D is TRBD2 (6 bases). The germline CDR1 and CDR2 sequences are SGHTA and FQGNSA. V was trimmed by 4 bases and J by 5 bases, leaving 17 bases between them. The CDR3 runs 15 residues. For the CDR3, the DNA is TGTGCCAGCAGCTCAAGATCGGGGGTAGGGGAGACCCAGTACTTC. Its protein is CASSSRSGVGETQYF.

The sample holds many counts of this clonotype. The chain uses TRBV9 and TRBJ1-6, with D possibly TRBD1 on 5 matching bases. The CDR3 extends over 16 amino acids. Germline CDR1 reads SGDLS; CDR2 reads YYNGEE. The germline V and J ends were trimmed by 0 bases and 9 bases, with 16 bases remaining between them. CDR3 bases: TGTGCCAGCAGCGTAGCTGCAGGGAGGTTCGGTTCACCCCTCCACTTT. Translated: CASSVAAGRFGSPLHF.

A remark on this clonotype: This sequence may be a read error, since a much larger clone differs from it by one base. The V gene is TRBV5-6, the J gene TRBJ2-5, with 10 bases lining up with TRBD1. The germline V gene encodes CDR1 SGHDT and CDR2 YYEEEE. CDR3 length: 17 residues. V trimming: 4 bases; J trimming: 4 bases; junction bases outside the gene matches: 13. CDR3 protein: CASSLAGRTGGPETQYF. The CDR3 region has the DNA TGTGCCAGCAGCCTAGCCGGGCGGACAGGGGGTCCAGAGACCCAGTACTTC.